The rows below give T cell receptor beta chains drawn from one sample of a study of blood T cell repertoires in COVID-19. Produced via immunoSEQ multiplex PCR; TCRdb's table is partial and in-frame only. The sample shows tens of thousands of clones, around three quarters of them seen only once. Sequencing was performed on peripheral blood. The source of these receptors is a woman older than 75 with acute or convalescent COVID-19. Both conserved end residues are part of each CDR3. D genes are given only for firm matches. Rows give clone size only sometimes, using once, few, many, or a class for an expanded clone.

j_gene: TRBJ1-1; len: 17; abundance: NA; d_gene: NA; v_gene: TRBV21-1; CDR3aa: CASIRGLTAALNTEAFF; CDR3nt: TGTGCCAGCATACGCGGGCTGACCGCTGCCTTGAACACTGAAGCTTTCTTT
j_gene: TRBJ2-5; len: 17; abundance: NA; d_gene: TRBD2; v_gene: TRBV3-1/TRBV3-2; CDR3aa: CASRRGTSGGGVETQYF; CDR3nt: TGTGCCAGCAGACGAGGGACTAGCGGGGGCGGTGTTGAGACCCAGTACTTC
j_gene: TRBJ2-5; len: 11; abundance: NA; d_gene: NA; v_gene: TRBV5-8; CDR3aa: CASSFRETQYF; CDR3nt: TGTGCCAGCAGCTTTCGGGAGACCCAGTACTTC
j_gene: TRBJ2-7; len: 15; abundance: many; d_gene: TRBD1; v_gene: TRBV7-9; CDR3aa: CASRLEGQGAGEQYF; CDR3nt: TGTGCCAGCAGACTGGAGGGACAGGGGGCAGGTGAGCAGTACTTC
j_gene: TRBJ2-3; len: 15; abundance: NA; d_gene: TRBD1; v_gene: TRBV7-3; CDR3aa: CASSSQGGGTDTQYF; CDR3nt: TGTGCCAGCAGCTCACAGGGGGGAGGCACAGATACGCAGTATTTT
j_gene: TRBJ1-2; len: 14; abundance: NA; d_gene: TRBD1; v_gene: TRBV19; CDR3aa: CASSIGGTVYGYTF; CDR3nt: TGTGCCAGTAGTATAGGAGGGACAGTCTATGGCTACACCTTC
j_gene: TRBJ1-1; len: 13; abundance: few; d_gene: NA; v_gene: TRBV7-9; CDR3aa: CASSLEPRSEAFF; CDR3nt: TGTGCCAGCAGCTTAGAACCTAGGTCGGAAGCTTTCTTT
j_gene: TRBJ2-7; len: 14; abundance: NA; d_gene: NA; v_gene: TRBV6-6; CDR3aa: CASSYTAGDYEQYF; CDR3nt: TGTGCCAGCAGTTACACCGCAGGGGACTACGAGCAGTACTTC
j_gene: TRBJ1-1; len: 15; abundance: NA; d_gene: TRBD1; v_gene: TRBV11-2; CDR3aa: CASSLSRGTNTEAFF; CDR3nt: TGTGCCAGCAGCTTAAGCAGGGGGACGAACACTGAAGCTTTCTTT
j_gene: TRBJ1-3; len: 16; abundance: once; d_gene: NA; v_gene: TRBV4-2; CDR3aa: CASSQEDRLAGNTIYF; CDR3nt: TGTGCCAGCAGCCAAGAAGACAGGCTGGCTGGAAACACCATATATTTT
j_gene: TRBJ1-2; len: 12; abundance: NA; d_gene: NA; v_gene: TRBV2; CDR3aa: CASHDNNYGYTF; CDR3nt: TGTGCCAGCCACGACAATAACTATGGCTACACCTTC